Below are 8 T cell receptor beta chains sequenced from a single sample in a study of blood T cells in healthy people across ages. The use of a sample-barcoded 5' primer and a J-beta primer mix characterized a second PCR of about 7 to 12 cycles. TCRdb itself ran the 5' RACE reads through MiXCR, one entry per CDR3 protein. In the table there are some 760,000 distinct CDR3 sequences, approximately 25% of which are singletons. These sequences were also reported in another study, on T cells of mothers and their children.

What was sequenced was blood. All receptors come from a boy aged 5 to 17 in good health.

The chain carries TRBV7-2 and TRBJ1-3; TRBD1 matches 7 bases. The CDR3 loop spans 17 amino acids. Germline V gene lookup returns CDR1 SGHTA and CDR2 FQGNSA. V gave up 3 bases and J gave up 0 bases; unmatched junction bases: 8. The CDR3 is CASSFLTGPPSGNTIYF. The CDR3, as DNA: TGTGCCAGCAGCTTCCTGACAGGGCCCCCCTCTGGAAACACCATATATTTT.

This clonotype occurred a few times. The rearrangement uses TRBV7-2 and TRBJ2-7; TRBD2 matches 12 bases. The CDR3 has 15 residues. The V gene end was trimmed by 2 bases and the J gene end by 7 bases; junction bases not matched to a gene: 6. Germline V lookup: CDR1 SGHTA, CDR2 FQGNSA. The CDR3 here is CASSLTSGRLEEQYF. In nucleotides, the CDR3 is TGTGCCAGCAGCTTAACTAGCGGGAGGTTAGAAGAGCAGTACTTC.

The chain links TRBV27 to TRBJ2-5; 9 bases match TRBD1. With V trimmed by 5 bases and J by 1 base, 8 bases remained unmatched. Looked up from germline, CDR1 is MNHEY and CDR2 is SMNVEV (reference sequence). The CDR3 extends over 16 amino acids. The CDR3 region has the DNA TGTGCCAGCAGTCCGTTATACAGGGGGCTCCAAGAGACCCAGTACTTC. Translating gives CASSPLYRGLQETQYF.

This clonotype has more than one count but fewer than ten. This chain joins TRBV6-6 and TRBJ2-5, with 8 positions matching TRBD2. The CDR3 has 16 amino acids. After removal of 2 bases from V and 5 bases from J, the junction contained 10 bases not matched to a gene. Germline values: CDR1 MNHNY, CDR2 SVGAGI (reference sequence). The CDR3 loop is CASSYRTGGPWETQYF. The CDR3 region has the DNA TGTGCCAGCAGTTACCGGACGGGAGGGCCGTGGGAGACCCAGTACTTC.

This clonotype was recorded a few times. The chain is built from TRBV7-2 and TRBJ2-1; D might be TRBD1 (5 bases). There are 14 residues in the CDR3. The germline V and J ends were trimmed by 1 base and 2 bases, with 6 bases remaining between them. Germline assignment: CDR1 SGHTA and CDR2 FQGNSA. For the CDR3, the DNA is TGTGCCAGCAGCTTAGTACAGGCCTACAATGAGCAGTTCTTC. This translates into CASSLVQAYNEQFF.

The chain joins TRBV7-6 to TRBJ2-1, with D perhaps TRBD2 (8 bases). The germline V gene encodes CDR1 SGHVS and CDR2 FNYEAQ. This CDR3 has 14 amino acids. Trimming took off 5 bases at V and 10 bases at J, with 18 bases between the two ends. CDR3: CASSIPGRGREQFF. The CDR3 DNA reads as TGTGCCAGCAGCATCCCCGGGAGGGGGCGGGAGCAGTTCTTC.

As DNA, the CDR3 is TGCAGTGCTAGAGATCGGACGTTGAACACCGGGGAGCTGTTTTTT. Protein: CSARDRTLNTGELFF. The V and J genes are TRBV20-1 and TRBJ2-2; no reliable D call. The length of the CDR3 is 15 residues. V lost 0 bases to trimming and J lost 1 base, with 9 bases between them. From germline, CDR1 is DFQATT and CDR2 SNEGSKA (reference sequence).

This chain joins TRBV29-1 and TRBJ2-7, with D tentatively TRBD1 (7 bases). The germline V gene encodes CDR1 SQVTM and CDR2 ANQGSEA. CDR3 size: 13 residues. Trimming took 3 bases from V and 2 from J, leaving 11 bases between them. Here the CDR3 DNA reads TGCAGCGTTGAGGACAGGACTACCTACGAGCAGTACTTC. Its protein is CSVEDRTTYEQYF.